This TCR beta chain emerged from a study of T cells expressing NK-cell markers (dated by TCRdb to about 2020). Regarding the complete study: Eight or nine donors provided sorted CD3+CD56+NKG2C+, CD3+CD56+NKG2C- and CD3+CD56-NKG2C+ T-cell subsets, whose TCR beta-chain repertoires were profiled. Among the eight sequenced donors, only one was HCMV-seronegative, while the other seven were HCMV-seropositive. The eight sequenced donors were randomly selected healthy volunteers, three men and five women. The libraries were sequenced on Illumina HiSeq 2000/2500, MiSeq or NextSeq, producing 2 x 150 bp reads. What the authors observed across the whole study: Whether the expanded NKG2C-expressing T cell clones were specific for HCMV antigens remained unclear. Those dominant clonotypes were again the most abundant among CD3+CD56-NKG2C+ cells in several donors, at about 25-65%. In 6 or 7 donors, the dominant CD3+CD56+NKG2C+ clonotypes ranked among the top 10 CD8+ clonotypes, making up roughly 1.0-7.0% of CD8+ T cells.

HCMV-specific IgG was detected in serum with a commercial ELISA kit to determine HCMV serostatus. Ficoll density gradient centrifugation was used to isolate peripheral blood mononuclear cells from blood. Inclusive of the bounding cysteine and phenylalanine, the CDR3 is 15 residues long. The record lacks a DNA sequence. Via the germline V gene, CDR1 is SGHTA and CDR2 FQGNSA. Sequencer: Illumina HiSeq 2000. TCR beta cDNA libraries were made by 5'RACE template switching that added a universal primer site and unique molecular identifiers. Priming for cDNA synthesis came from the TCR beta constant segment, and two successive PCR amplification steps followed. As for how the authors treated the data: MIGEC was used to demultiplex reads and group reads by UMI, and MiTCR was used to assemble and quantify clonotypes. To exclude erroneous sequences, any TCR cDNA sequence not supported by at least two reads was discarded. The tcR package was used for downstream repertoire analysis, and clonotypes were matched between fractions using CDR3 nucleotide sequence together with V segment. Antigen specificity was annotated against VDJdb with VDJmatch, allowing one amino acid substitution in CDR3. TCRdb reprocessed the reads and assigns one entry to each CDR3 protein sequence, leaving out DNA. The V and J calls were not made by the authors but by TCRdb's processing. The sample has roughly 420,000 distinct CDR3 sequences on record. Of the sample, about 7.3% falls within the top ten clones.

For this clonotype: Its specific antigen is unknown.

Sequencing input: blood T cells: a sorted CD56 or NKG2C T cell subset, CD4+ or CD8+ T cells, or bulk PBMC T cells (not recorded which). The sequence joins TRBV7-2 to TRBJ2-3. The source of this sequence is a woman aged 18-69 years in good health. The CDR3 reads CASSLTTTLWDTQYF.